This is a list of T cell receptor beta chains from one sample in a study of T cell repertoires in cytomegalovirus infection. TCRdb used MiXCR to reprocess the reads, holding one entry per CDR3 protein. The sample shows 250,000 to 300,000 distinct CDR3 sequences, over 8% of them seen only once. The material sequenced was PBMCs. The receptors were gathered from a human donor in good health (CMV status not recorded). Some clones in this sample may be carry-over from other donors' samples. Each CDR3 is given with its conserved first and last residue. A D gene is named only where the DNA matches it firmly. Size is stated for part of the rows, as once, few or many counts, or as a class when the clone is expanded.

-	many	TRBJ1-5	TRBV24-1	16	TGTGCCACCAGTGAAGAAGAGGGGGGATGCAATCAGCCCCAGCATTTT	CATSEEEGGCNQPQHF
-	many	TRBJ2-7	TRBV18	14	TGTGCCAGCAACCCCGTAGGTAGCGAGTACGAGCAGTACTTC	CASNPVGSEYEQYF
-	few	TRBJ1-6	TRBV7-6	16	TGTGCCAGCAGCTTACTTCAGGGCGCCTATAATTCACCCCTCCACTTT	CASSLLQGAYNSPLHF
-	many	TRBJ1-1	TRBV28	17	TGTGCCAGCAGTTCCCTGCCTAAGGCGCTAAAGGGGGATGAAGCTTTCTTT	CASSSLPKALKGDEAFF
-	few	TRBJ2-7	TRBV7-2	14	TGTGCCAGCCGACATGGGGGACGCTCCTACGAGCAGTACTTC	CASRHGGRSYEQYF
-	many	TRBJ2-7	TRBV28	12	TGTGCCAGCAGTAATTCGGGCTACGAGCAGTACTTC	CASSNSGYEQYF
-	many	TRBJ2-6	TRBV7-8	18	TGTGCCAGCAGCCTCCGAGAAACAGTCTTCTCTGGGGCCAACGTCCTGACTTTC	CASSLRETVFSGANVLTF
-	many	TRBJ2-3	TRBV12-3/TRBV12-4	13	TGTGCCAGCAGTTTTGACAGCACAGATACGCAGTATTTT	CASSFDSTDTQYF
-	many	TRBJ2-1	TRBV7-2	15	TGTGCCAGCAGTTCGCCGGGTCCCGTAAGGGGTGAGCAGTTCTTC	CASSSPGPVRGEQFF
TRBD2	many	TRBJ2-2	TRBV7-2	14	TGTGCCAGCAGCTCCGGACTAGTCACCGGGGAGCTGTTTTTT	CASSSGLVTGELFF
TRBD1	few	TRBJ2-1	TRBV6-2/TRBV6-3	12	TGTGCCAGCACAAGAGACAGGGTAGAGCAGTTCTTC	CASTRDRVEQFF
TRBD2	many	TRBJ2-5	TRBV6-2/TRBV6-3	15	TGTGCCAGCAGTTACAGCGGGAGGTTCCAAGAGACCCAGTACTTC	CASSYSGRFQETQYF
TRBD1	-	TRBJ1-2	TRBV7-2	15	TGTGCCAGCAGCTTAAAGGGACAGGCTAACGGGGGCTACACCTTC	CASSLKGQANGGYTF
-	few	TRBJ1-1	TRBV7-2	13	TGTGCCAGCCGGACCGCCGCGGACACTGAAGCTTTCTTT	CASRTAADTEAFF
-	-	TRBJ2-4	TRBV12-3/TRBV12-4	15	TGTGCCAGCAGCACCCGGACAGAGAAGTCCAACATTCAGTACTTC	CASSTRTEKSNIQYF
-	many	TRBJ1-3	TRBV7-2	20	TGTGCCAGCAGCCATCCAACGAGAAAACAGGGCCATGACTCTGGAAACACCATATATTTT	CASSHPTRKQGHDSGNTIYF
-	many	TRBJ2-5	TRBV7-3	14	TGTGCCAGCAAGGAGGGGGCCGGCCAAGAGACCCAGTACTTC	CASKEGAGQETQYF
TRBD1	many	TRBJ1-4	TRBV7-9	12	TGTGCCAGCAGCGTAGGGGGCGAAAAACTGTTTTTT	CASSVGGEKLFF
TRBD2	-	TRBJ2-1	TRBV18	16	TGTGCCAGCTCACCGGCGGGACTAGCGGGAGGAAGGGAGCAGTTCTTC	CASSPAGLAGGREQFF
TRBD2	many	TRBJ2-5	TRBV20-1	14	TGCAGTGCTACCGGACTAGCGGGGGAGGAGACCCAGTACTTC	CSATGLAGEETQYF
TRBD2	few	TRBJ2-7	TRBV6-5	16	TGTGCCAGCAGTTACTCGGCGCTAGCGGGGTCTTACGAGCAGTACTTC	CASSYSALAGSYEQYF
-	many	TRBJ1-1	TRBV11-2	13	TGTGCCAGCAGCTTCCAGGGTGGCACTGAAGCTTTCTTT	CASSFQGGTEAFF
-	few	TRBJ2-1	TRBV7-6	13	TGTGCCAGCAGCCCCAGCAAGTACAATGAGCAGTTCTTC	CASSPSKYNEQFF
-	-	TRBJ1-1	TRBV4-3	17	TGCGCCAGCAGCCTCTTCGGCGGGGGGGCCCTGGGCACTGAAGCTTTCTTT	CASSLFGGGALGTEAFF
-	many	TRBJ1-3	TRBV28	14	TGTGCCAGCAGTCTCAGGAACGCTGGAAACACCATATATTTT	CASSLRNAGNTIYF
-	-	TRBJ2-3	TRBV4-1	16	TGCGCCAGCAGCCTAATGCCAGGGGTTTTGTCAGATACGCAGTATTTT	CASSLMPGVLSDTQYF
-	few	TRBJ1-6	TRBV6-5	13	TGTGCCAGCAGTTACGACAATGCGGAGGCCCTCCACTTT	CASSYDNAEALHF
-	-	TRBJ1-1	TRBV7-2	12	TGTGCCAGCAGCTTAGTTGGGTTAGAAGCTTTCTTT	CASSLVGLEAFF
-	many	TRBJ1-1	TRBV7-2	15	TGTGCCAGCAGCTTACCTCAGGGGCGGAACACTGAAGCTTTCTTT	CASSLPQGRNTEAFF
-	few	TRBJ2-7	TRBV7-2	15	TGTGCCAGCAGCTTAGGAGGCGGGGGCCCTAGGGAGCAGTACTTC	CASSLGGGGPREQYF
-	many	TRBJ1-1	TRBV11-3	15	TGTGCCAGCAGCTTAGCCCCAGCCCAGGGGACTGAAGCTTTCTTT	CASSLAPAQGTEAFF
TRBD1	-	TRBJ2-3	TRBV19	15	TGTGCCAGTAGTATTGGGACAGGGTTAACAGATACGCAGTATTTT	CASSIGTGLTDTQYF
-	-	TRBJ2-3	TRBV7-9	17	TGTGCCAGCAGCTTAGGAGAGGCGGCAGGGTGGACAGATACGCAGTATTTT	CASSLGEAAGWTDTQYF
TRBD1	-	TRBJ1-2	TRBV28	14	TGTGCCAGCAGCCCAGGGGGCGACAGCTATGGCTACACCTTC	CASSPGGDSYGYTF
-	many	TRBJ2-3	TRBV7-2	15	TGTGCCAGCAGCTTAGAGGCCTCGGGTCTGGATACGCAGTATTTT	CASSLEASGLDTQYF
TRBD2	few	TRBJ2-3	TRBV7-3	16	TGTGCCAGCAGCTCCCAGGCTAGCGGGGGGGCAGATACGCAGTATTTT	CASSSQASGGADTQYF
-	many	TRBJ2-5	TRBV7-2	14	TGTGCCAGCAGCCAAAGGGCCCCACGGGAGACCCAGTACTTC	CASSQRAPRETQYF